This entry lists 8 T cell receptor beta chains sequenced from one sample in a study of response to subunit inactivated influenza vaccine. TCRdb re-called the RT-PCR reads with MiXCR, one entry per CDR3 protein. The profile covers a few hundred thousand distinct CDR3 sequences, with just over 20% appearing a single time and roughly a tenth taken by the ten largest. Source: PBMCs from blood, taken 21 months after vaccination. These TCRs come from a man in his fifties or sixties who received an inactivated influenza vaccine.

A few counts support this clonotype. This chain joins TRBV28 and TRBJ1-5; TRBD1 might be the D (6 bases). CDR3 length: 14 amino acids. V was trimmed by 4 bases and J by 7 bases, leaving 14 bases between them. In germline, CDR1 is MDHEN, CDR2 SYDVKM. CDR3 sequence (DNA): TGTGCCAGCAGTTCCCCCAGGGGCCGACAGCCCCAGCATTTT. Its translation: CASSSPRGRQPQHF.

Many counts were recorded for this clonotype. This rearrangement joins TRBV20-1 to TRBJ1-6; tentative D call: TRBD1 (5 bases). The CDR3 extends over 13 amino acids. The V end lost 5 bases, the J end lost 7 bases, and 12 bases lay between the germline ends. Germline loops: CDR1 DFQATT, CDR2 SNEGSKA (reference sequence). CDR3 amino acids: CSAGGGLNSPLHF. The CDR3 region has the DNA TGCAGTGCTGGGGGGGGTCTAAATTCACCCCTCCACTTT.

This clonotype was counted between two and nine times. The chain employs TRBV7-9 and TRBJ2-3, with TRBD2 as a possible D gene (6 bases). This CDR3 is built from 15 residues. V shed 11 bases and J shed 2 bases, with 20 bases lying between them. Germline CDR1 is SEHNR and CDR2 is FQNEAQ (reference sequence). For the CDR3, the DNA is TGTGCCCCGGGGGAGCCCAAGAGAGACACAGATACGCAGTATTTT. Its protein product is CAPGEPKRDTDTQYF.

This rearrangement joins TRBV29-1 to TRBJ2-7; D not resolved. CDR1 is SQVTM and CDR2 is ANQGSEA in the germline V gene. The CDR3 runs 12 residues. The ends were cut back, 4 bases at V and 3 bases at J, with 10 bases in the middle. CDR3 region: CSVAWVNYEQYF. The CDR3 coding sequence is TGCAGCGTTGCGTGGGTAAACTACGAGCAGTACTTC.

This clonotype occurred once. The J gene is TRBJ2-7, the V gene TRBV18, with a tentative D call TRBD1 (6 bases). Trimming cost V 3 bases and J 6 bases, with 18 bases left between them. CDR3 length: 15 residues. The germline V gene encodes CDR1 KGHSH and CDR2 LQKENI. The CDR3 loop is CASSPNGQPGVEQYF. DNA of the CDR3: TGTGCCAGCTCACCCAACGGACAGCCCGGGGTCGAGCAGTACTTC.

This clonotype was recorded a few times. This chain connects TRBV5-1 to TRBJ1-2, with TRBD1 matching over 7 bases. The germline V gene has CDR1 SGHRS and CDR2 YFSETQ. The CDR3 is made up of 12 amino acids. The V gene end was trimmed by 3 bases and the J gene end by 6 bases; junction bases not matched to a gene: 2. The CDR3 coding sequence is TGCGCCAGCAGCTATACAGGGGATGGCTACACCTTC. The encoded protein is CASSYTGDGYTF. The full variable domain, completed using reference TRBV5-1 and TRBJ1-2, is KAGVTQTPRYLIKTRGQQVTLSCSPISGHRSVSWYQQTPGQGLQFLFEYFSETQRNKGNFPGRFSGRQFSNSRSEMNVSTLELGDSALYLCASSYTGDGYTFGSGTRLTVV.

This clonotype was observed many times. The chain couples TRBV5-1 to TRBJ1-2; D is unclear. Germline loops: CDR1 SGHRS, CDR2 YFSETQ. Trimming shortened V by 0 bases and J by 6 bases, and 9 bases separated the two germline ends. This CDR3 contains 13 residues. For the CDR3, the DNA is TGCGCCAGCAGCTTGGGCCAGCATGATGGCTACACCTTC. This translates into CASSLGQHDGYTF. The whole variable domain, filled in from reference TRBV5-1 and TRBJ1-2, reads KAGVTQTPRYLIKTRGQQVTLSCSPISGHRSVSWYQQTPGQGLQFLFEYFSETQRNKGNFPGRFSGRQFSNSRSEMNVSTLELGDSALYLCASSLGQHDGYTFGSGTRLTVV.

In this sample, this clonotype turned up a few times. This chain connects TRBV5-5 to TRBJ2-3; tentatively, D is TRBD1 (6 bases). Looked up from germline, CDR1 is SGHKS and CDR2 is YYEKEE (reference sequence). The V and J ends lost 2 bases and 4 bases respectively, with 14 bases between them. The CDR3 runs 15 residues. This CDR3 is CASSFQGPGADTQYF. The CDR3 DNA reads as TGTGCCAGCAGCTTTCAGGGGCCAGGCGCAGATACGCAGTATTTT.